What follows are 20 T cell receptor beta chains derived from one specimen sequenced in a study of neurological immune-mediated disorders. TCRdb re-analysed the 5' RACE reads in MiXCR, keeping a single row per CDR3 protein. The data show around 100,000 distinct CDR3 sequences, under 14% seen once. The time point was: longitudinal time-point 3. Sample: PBMCs. The receptors were sampled from a female donor with HTLV-1-associated myelopathy (HAM/TSP).

In its sample, this clonotype was seen many times. The chain employs TRBV2 and TRBJ2-6; the match to TRBD1 covers 9 bases. Unmatched junction bases numbered 0, after V lost 6 bases and J lost 0 bases. The CDR3 contains 15 residues. Germline-derived CDR1 and CDR2 are SNHLY and FYNNEI. The CDR3 nucleotides read TGTGCCAGCAGGACAGGGGGCTCTGGGGCCAACGTCCTGACTTTC. Its translation is CASRTGGSGANVLTF.

This clonotype was detected many times. V is TRBV20-1 and J is TRBJ2-7; the match to TRBD2 covers 8 bases. The length of the CDR3 is 13 residues. The germline gives CDR1 DFQATT, CDR2 SNEGSKA (reference sequence). V gave up 4 bases and J gave up 4 bases; unmatched junction bases: 6. The CDR3 reads CSAMRGAQYEQYF. CDR3 in DNA: TGCAGTGCTATGCGGGGGGCCCAGTACGAGCAGTACTTC.

This clonotype is classed as medium-sized. DNA for the CDR3: TGTGCCAGCAGCGTAGGTCCCGGGACAATCAGCTACGAGCAGTACTTC. Translation gives CASSVGPGTISYEQYF. The chain has TRBV9 and TRBJ2-7; possibly TRBD1 for D (6 bases). There are 16 residues in the CDR3. Germline assignment: CDR1 SGDLS and CDR2 YYNGEE. With 0 bases removed from V and 3 bases from J, the gap between germline ends came to 16 bases.

The table lists this clonotype with many counts. V is TRBV28 and J is TRBJ2-7; 7 nucleotides line up with TRBD2. The CDR3 spans 12 residues. Trimming cost V 5 bases and J 11 bases; bases outside gene matches: 9. CDR1 and CDR2 from the germline V gene are MDHEN and SYDVKM. For the CDR3, the DNA is TGTGCCAGCAGTGGGGGGGATGATGTGGAGTACTTC. It yields the protein CASSGGDDVEYF.

This clonotype was picked up many times. The gene calls are TRBV5-1 and TRBJ1-1, with 12 bases that match TRBD1. Germline CDR1 SGHRS, CDR2 YFSETQ. V lost 0 bases, J lost 3 bases, and 6 bases stayed unmatched. This CDR3 comprises 17 residues. This chain's CDR3 is CASSLAGGQGAYTEAFF. CDR3 nucleotide sequence: TGCGCCAGCAGCTTGGCCGGGGGACAGGGGGCCTACACTGAAGCTTTCTTT.

This clonotype showed up many times. V and J are TRBV6-4 and TRBJ2-1; D perhaps matches TRBD2 (7 bases). V was trimmed by 0 bases and J by 7 bases, leaving 10 bases between them. CDR3 length equals 14 residues. The V gene's germline CDR1 is MRHNA and CDR2 SNTAGT. DNA of the CDR3: TGTGCCAGCAGTGACTCTAGGGGGGGGAATGAGCAGTTCTTC. Protein: CASSDSRGGNEQFF.

In this sample, this clonotype turned up many times. This rearrangement joins TRBV20-1 to TRBJ2-3; D unresolved. V was pared by 5 bases and J by 7 bases, with 19 bases between. Per germline, CDR1 DFQATT and CDR2 SNEGSKA (reference sequence). The CDR3 has 14 residues. DNA for the CDR3: TGCAGTGCTCCATTTGACGGACCCCGGAATACGCAGTATTTT. It yields the protein CSAPFDGPRNTQYF.

This clonotype was found a few times. This chain uses TRBV5-1 with TRBJ2-7; the match to TRBD1 covers 9 bases. After removal of 1 base from V and 3 bases from J, the junction contained 5 bases not matched to a gene. The CDR3 sequence is 15 residues long. Germline CDR1 SGHRS, CDR2 YFSETQ. CDR3 DNA: TGCGCCAGCAGCTTGTGGGGACAGGGAGGCTACGAGCAGTACTTC. Translated: CASSLWGQGGYEQYF.

The table lists this clonotype with many counts. The chain employs TRBV4-1 and TRBJ2-2; no clear D. V gave up 2 bases and J gave up 2 bases, with 3 bases separating them. The germline gives CDR1 MGHRA, CDR2 YSYEKL. The CDR3 has 13 residues. The CDR3 here is CASSQKNTGELFF. Written as DNA, the CDR3 is TGCGCCAGCAGCCAAAAAAACACCGGGGAGCTGTTTTTT.

This clonotype was observed many times. The chain recombines TRBV20-1 with TRBJ2-1, with no clear D. Trimming shortened V by 0 bases and J by 12 bases, and 9 bases separated the two germline ends. CDR3 length equals 11 residues. Germline loops: CDR1 DFQATT, CDR2 SNEGSKA (reference sequence). The CDR3 sequence: CSARDKKGQFF. In DNA, the CDR3 is TGCAGTGCTAGAGATAAAAAAGGGCAGTTCTTC.

Many counts were recorded for this clonotype. This chain joins TRBV20-1 and TRBJ2-3; D gene uncertain. This CDR3 is built from 16 residues. Trimming removed 2 bases from V and 8 bases from J, with 23 bases in between. The germline V gene has CDR1 DFQATT and CDR2 SNEGSKA (reference sequence). The CDR3 region has the DNA TGCAGTGCTAGACGACTCGCGGACCTGGGCCCTAGTACGCAGTATTTT. Residues: CSARRLADLGPSTQYF.

The sample holds many counts of this clonotype. V and J are TRBV28 and TRBJ1-2; no firm D call. Germline CDR1 reads MDHEN; CDR2 reads SYDVKM. V lost 6 bases and J 8 bases, leaving 22 bases between the germline ends. This CDR3 contains 15 residues. The DNA for the CDR3 is TGTGCCAGCAGCCCCGCGCTTGGCACCCCGGGGGGCTACACCTTC. Its translation: CASSPALGTPGGYTF.

This clonotype was observed at least ten times. The rearrangement joins TRBV11-2 to TRBJ2-7; D may be TRBD1 (5 bases). Germline V lookup: CDR1 SGHAT, CDR2 FQNNGV. With 1 base removed from V and 1 base from J, the gap between germline ends came to 11 bases. This CDR3 contains 15 residues. CDR3 sequence (DNA): TGTGCCAGCAGCTTAGGGGCCCAGGGATCCTACGAGCAGTACTTC. It codes for CASSLGAQGSYEQYF.

This clonotype turned up a few times. This sequence joins TRBV27 and TRBJ2-7, with a tentative D call TRBD2 (5 bases). The length of the CDR3 is 14 residues. V shed 3 bases and J shed 2 bases, with 11 bases lying between them. Per germline, CDR1 MNHEY and CDR2 SMNVEV (reference sequence). The CDR3 DNA reads as TGTGCCAGCAGTTTCACGGGGTTTACCTACGAGCAGTACTTC. This encodes CASSFTGFTYEQYF.

The rearrangement links TRBV6-2 or TRBV6-3 to TRBJ2-7; weak D call: TRBD2 (6 bases). This CDR3 has 13 residues. V was clipped by 6 bases and J by 6 bases, with 15 bases between them. Germline V lookup: CDR1 MNHEY, CDR2 SVGEGT. For the CDR3, the DNA is TGTGCCAGCAGCACGGGAGATTCGGGCGAGCAGTACTTC. It yields the protein CASSTGDSGEQYF.

This clonotype was seen many times. CDR3 in DNA: TGTGCCAGTCTACCCTCGGGTCGTGACACTGAAGCTTTCTTT. Protein: CASLPSGRDTEAFF. The chain combines TRBV25-1 with TRBJ1-1; unclear D gene. Germline CDR1 is MGHDK and CDR2 is SYGVNS. This CDR3 has 14 amino acids. Trimming shortened V by 9 bases and J by 3 bases, and 17 bases separated the two germline ends.

In its sample, this clonotype was seen many times. This sequence joins TRBV24-1 and TRBJ2-4; 9 bases line up with TRBD1. CDR1 and CDR2 from the germline V gene are KGHDR and SFDVKD. The J segment lost 9 bases and the V segment lost 4 bases, leaving 3 bases of the junction unmatched. The CDR3 contains 13 residues. DNA of the CDR3: TGTGCCACCAGTGAAGGACAGGGGAGCATTCAGTACTTC. Its translation: CATSEGQGSIQYF.

As to this clonotype: A much larger clone differs by one base, so this may be a read error. V usage is TRBV5-1 and J usage is TRBJ1-1; D is undetermined. The ends were cut back, 4 bases at V and 1 base at J, with 14 bases in the middle. The germline V gene encodes CDR1 SGHRS and CDR2 YFSETQ. The CDR3 length is 15 residues. Here the CDR3 DNA reads TGCGCCAGCAGCAAAAACTGCGGTGAGAACACTGAAGCTTTCTTT. This encodes CASSKNCGENTEAFF.

In its sample, this clonotype was seen many times. The chain is built from TRBV29-1 and TRBJ2-3; D unclear. This CDR3 comprises 13 residues. V lost 7 bases, J lost 2 bases, and 13 bases lay in between. In germline, CDR1 is SQVTM, CDR2 ANQGSEA. The CDR3 sequence is CSAGSGPTDTQYF. CDR3 nucleotide sequence: TGCAGCGCTGGCTCTGGGCCCACAGATACGCAGTATTTT.

This clonotype was seen repeatedly, ten times or more. CDR3 sequence: CASSAGTGGKGSPLHF. The CDR3 region has the DNA TGTGCCAGCAGTGCCGGGACAGGGGGAAAGGGTTCACCCCTCCACTTT. V usage is TRBV12-3 or TRBV12-4 and J usage is TRBJ1-6, with 11 bases that match TRBD1. Trimming removed 5 bases from V and 9 bases from J; junction bases left unmatched: 9. This CDR3 has 16 amino acids.